This is a list of T cell receptor beta chains from one sample in a study of beta chain features in type 1 diabetes. Profiling relied on immunoSEQ multiplex PCR, and the TCRdb table lists in-frame clones only, not all of them. The repertoire consists of tens of thousands of clones, with around 70% occurring once and the leading ten covering less than 2.5%. Sequencing was done on a sample of Tregs from blood. The receptors come from a woman younger than 35 with type 1 diabetes. The CDR3 runs from the conserved cysteine through the conserved F or W. The order of the fields is J gene, V gene, clone size, D gene, CDR3 length, CDR3 protein, CDR3 DNA. The D gene is left open where the match is weak. Clone size, where shown, is once, few, many, or a class for clones that have expanded.

TRBJ2-1 | TRBV11-1 | NA | NA | 13 | CASSGRTFNEQFF | TGTGCCAGCAGCGGGAGGACTTTCAATGAGCAGTTCTTC
TRBJ2-1 | TRBV15 | NA | TRBD2 | 15 | CAIGPGGSSYNEQFF | TGTGCCATCGGCCCCGGGGGGAGCTCCTACAATGAGCAGTTCTTC
TRBJ1-4 | TRBV25-1 | NA | TRBD1 | 18 | CASSDFGQGAFANEKLFF | TGTGCCAGCAGTGATTTCGGACAGGGGGCTTTCGCCAATGAAAAACTGTTTTTT
TRBJ1-4 | TRBV7-9 | NA | NA | 16 | CASSLGQPATNEKLFF | TGTGCCAGCAGCTTAGGACAGCCTGCAACTAATGAAAAACTGTTTTTT
TRBJ2-1 | TRBV18 | few | TRBD1 | 15 | CASSRGTGTYNEQFF | TGTGCCAGCTCCCGGGGGACAGGAACCTACAATGAGCAGTTCTTC
TRBJ2-1 | TRBV4-3 | NA | NA | 17 | CASSRASKGHQYNEQFF | TGCGCCAGCAGCCGGGCCTCTAAGGGACACCAATACAATGAGCAGTTCTTC
TRBJ2-7 | TRBV29-1 | NA | TRBD1 | 13 | CSVSQGASYEQYF | TGCAGCGTTTCACAGGGGGCCTCCTACGAGCAGTACTTC
TRBJ2-7 | TRBV6-6 | NA | TRBD1 | 15 | CASSYPQGSRNEQYF | TGTGCCAGCAGTTACCCACAGGGGTCTAGAAACGAGCAGTACTTC
TRBJ2-5 | TRBV19 | NA | NA | 16 | CASSLLPGGGEETQYF | TGTGCCAGTAGTCTCCTCCCTGGAGGGGGGGAAGAGACCCAGTACTTC
TRBJ1-1 | TRBV25-1 | NA | NA | 13 | CASSDRMNTEAFF | TGTGCCAGCAGTGACAGGATGAACACTGAAGCTTTCTTT
TRBJ2-7 | TRBV11-3 | NA | TRBD2 | 13 | CASSRGRAYEQYF | TGTGCCAGCAGCCGTGGGAGGGCCTACGAGCAGTACTTC
TRBJ1-6 | TRBV7-2 | NA | TRBD1 | 14 | CASSLTGLQSPLHF | TGTGCCAGCAGCTTGACAGGGCTGCAGTCACCCCTCCACTTT
TRBJ2-1 | TRBV7-2 | NA | NA | 16 | CASSLARNLGYNEQFF | TGTGCCAGCAGCTTAGCGAGGAACCTAGGTTACAATGAGCAGTTCTTC
TRBJ1-2 | TRBV7-2 | NA | TRBD1 | 17 | CASSHRDRGLWGDGYTF | TGTGCCAGCAGCCACCGGGACAGGGGGCTTTGGGGCGATGGCTACACCTTC
TRBJ2-3 | TRBV5-1 | NA | TRBD1 | 17 | CASSLQYRGLGTDTQYF | TGCGCCAGCAGCCTACAGTACAGGGGGCTCGGCACAGATACGCAGTATTTT
TRBJ2-5 | TRBV6-6 | NA | NA | 14 | CASSSGQSPGTQYF | TGTGCCAGCAGCTCCGGACAGTCGCCGGGGACCCAGTACTTC
TRBJ2-3 | TRBV7-2 | few | NA | 14 | CASSSFSGSDTQYF | TGTGCCAGCAGCTCATTCTCAGGGTCAGATACGCAGTATTTT
TRBJ2-1 | TRBV10-3 | few | NA | 15 | CAISELGGMYNEQFF | TGTGCCATCAGTGAGCTGGGCGGGATGTACAATGAGCAGTTCTTC
TRBJ1-2 | TRBV7-9 | NA | TRBD1 | 15 | CASSNYRGRGYGYTF | TGTGCCAGCAGCAACTACAGGGGACGCGGCTATGGCTACACCTTC
TRBJ2-2 | TRBV5-6 | NA | NA | 15 | CASSLEGVNTGELFF | TGTGCCAGCAGCTTGGAGGGGGTGAACACCGGGGAGCTGTTTTTT
TRBJ1-1 | TRBV6-5 | NA | NA | 15 | CASSYDWEMNTEAFF | TGTGCCAGCAGTTACGACTGGGAGATGAACACTGAAGCTTTCTTT
TRBJ2-2 | TRBV5-5 | NA | NA | 11 | CASSRTGELFF | TGTGCCAGCTCCCGGACCGGGGAGCTGTTTTTT
TRBJ1-5 | TRBV6-1 | NA | NA | 14 | CASSEREGRQPQHF | TGTGCCAGCAGTGAACGAGAGGGTCGGCAGCCCCAGCATTTT
TRBJ2-3 | TRBV5-1 | NA | NA | 14 | CASKGQRPGHTQYF | TGCGCCAGCAAAGGACAGCGACCGGGCCATACGCAGTATTTT
TRBJ2-1 | TRBV7-3 | NA | TRBD2 | 12 | CASSRGGGEQFF | TGTGCCAGCAGCCGGGGGGGTGGTGAGCAGTTCTTC
TRBJ2-3 | TRBV4-3 | NA | TRBD2 | 13 | CASSQGSSGTQYF | TGCGCCAGCAGCCAAGGGTCTAGCGGCACGCAGTATTTT
TRBJ2-1 | TRBV7-2 | NA | TRBD1 | 14 | CASSLRDRGSEQFF | TGTGCCAGCAGCTTAAGGGACAGGGGAAGTGAGCAGTTCTTC
TRBJ1-2 | TRBV13 | NA | NA | 17 | CASSLIPQGKGGNGYTF | TGTGCCAGCAGCTTGATACCTCAGGGAAAGGGGGGGAATGGCTACACCTTC
TRBJ2-7 | TRBV18 | NA | TRBD2 | 15 | CASSLRLAGLYEQYF | TGTGCCAGCTCCTTGAGACTAGCGGGGCTCTACGAGCAGTACTTC
TRBJ1-1 | TRBV5-1 | NA | NA | 14 | CASSLDRMNTEAFF | TGCGCCAGCAGCTTGGACAGAATGAACACTGAAGCTTTCTTT
TRBJ2-7 | TRBV6-5 | NA | NA | 14 | CASSYLGHRAEQYF | TGTGCCAGCAGTTACTTGGGACACCGGGCGGAGCAGTACTTC
TRBJ2-7 | TRBV7-2 | NA | NA | 13 | CASKEGSSYEQYF | TGTGCCAGCAAGGAGGGGTCCTCCTACGAGCAGTACTTC
TRBJ2-3 | TRBV7-2 | NA | NA | 12 | CASSLSGVTQYF | TGTGCCAGCAGCTTATCGGGGGTTACGCAGTATTTT
TRBJ2-3 | TRBV7-9 | few | NA | 16 | CASSLTEPNRADTQYF | TGTGCCAGCAGCTTGACCGAACCCAACAGGGCAGATACGCAGTATTTT
TRBJ1-1 | TRBV28 | few | NA | 13 | CAISGQLDTEAFF | TGTGCCATCTCTGGACAGCTGGACACTGAAGCTTTCTTT
TRBJ2-3 | TRBV19 | NA | NA | 14 | CASSMSSVIDTQYF | TGTGCCAGTAGTATGTCGAGTGTGATAGATACGCAGTATTTT
TRBJ1-1 | TRBV29-1 | NA | NA | 14 | CSVRIGDTKSEAFF | TGCAGCGTCCGAATTGGGGACACGAAATCTGAAGCTTTCTTT
TRBJ1-1 | TRBV28 | few | NA | 15 | CASSFRAGLNTEAFF | TGTGCCAGCAGCTTCAGGGCGGGGTTGAACACTGAAGCTTTCTTT
TRBJ2-4 | TRBV11-2 | NA | NA | 16 | CASSLSLSEAKNIQYF | TGTGCCAGCAGCTTAAGCCTCTCCGAAGCCAAAAACATTCAGTACTTC
TRBJ2-1 | TRBV7-2 | NA | TRBD2 | 17 | CASRAGLAGVGGHEQFF | TGTGCCAGCAGGGCGGGACTAGCGGGAGTAGGGGGCCATGAGCAGTTCTTC
TRBJ2-5 | TRBV7-2 | few | NA | 14 | CASSLFLGQETQYF | TGTGCCAGCAGCTTATTTCTAGGTCAAGAGACCCAGTACTTC
TRBJ2-1 | TRBV19 | once | TRBD2 | 16 | CASSMGLAGGFDEQFF | TGTGCCAGTAGTATGGGACTAGCGGGGGGATTCGATGAGCAGTTCTTC
TRBJ2-6 | TRBV18 | few | TRBD1 | 14 | CASSSDRVANVLTF | TGTGCCAGCTCATCCGACAGGGTAGCCAACGTCCTGACTTTC
TRBJ2-2 | TRBV6-5 | NA | NA | 13 | CASSSWNTGELFF | TGTGCCAGCAGTTCTTGGAACACCGGGGAGCTGTTTTTT
TRBJ1-5 | TRBV6-5 | NA | NA | 15 | CASSYSAQDNQPQHF | TGTGCCAGCAGTTACTCGGCTCAGGATAATCAGCCCCAGCATTTT
TRBJ1-1 | TRBV11-3 | NA | NA | 14 | CASSGRVANTEAFF | TGTGCCAGCAGCGGGCGGGTGGCAAACACTGAAGCTTTCTTT
TRBJ2-5 | TRBV5-4 | NA | TRBD2 | 16 | CASSLGLAGVQETQYF | TGTGCCAGCAGCTTGGGCCTAGCGGGGGTTCAAGAGACCCAGTACTTC